Sequencing of this T cell receptor beta chain was carried out in a study of cytomegalovirus exposure and HLA in healthy donors (dated by TCRdb to about 2017). Broadly, across the study: An earlier analysis of about 530 of the donors reported around 280 Gb of sequence data and some 110 million unique TCR beta sequences obtained from some 170 million T cells. An early release that covered several hundred HLA-typed donors contained around 300 gigabases of sequencing data and around 80 million unique TCR sequences. Among the roughly 390 genotyped donors, 75% to 90% belonged to the genetic ancestry cluster associated with self-reported Caucasian donors. The aim of the study was to test whether cataloging public T cell receptors could identify signatures of past pathogen exposure. Using immunosequencing, the study profiled T cell repertoires from some 670 subjects and related those repertoires to cytomegalovirus serostatus. Besides the first cohort of roughly 660 subjects, a separate validation cohort made up of about 120 different subjects was used. The study combined high-throughput TCR immunosequencing, statistical association of individual TCRs with disease status, and machine learning to predict cytomegalovirus infection status. In a later analysis, previously published TCR beta repertoires from fewer than 750 donors were re-analyzed and high-resolution HLA genotyping was added so that TCR occurrence patterns could be studied. In the later analysis, no new phenotypic data were used to find candidate immune exposures; instead, reliance was placed on TCR beta sequences and their occurrence across donors. An earlier analysis of several hundred of the donors applied high-throughput TCR beta sequencing to assess whether each TCR beta V gene segment acted as functional or pseudogenic. Donor age, sex, ethnicity and CMV serostatus were compiled together with the repertoire data. In a later genetic analysis, genome-wide SNP genotypes for about 65% of the roughly 670 donors were used, and that subset was treated as a discovery cohort. Every repertoire in the discovery cohort had been generated on one and the same sequencing platform. HLA typing included class I and class II loci at four-digit resolution. The number of donors typed differed by locus, with roughly 629-640 for A, B, C, DRB1 and DQB1, 522 for DQA1, 600 to 610 for DPA1, and 450 to 480 for DPB1. Because of strong linkage in the cohort, a few DR-DQ haplotypes were treated as single units for association and clustering. On average, around 240,000 unique TCR beta nucleotide sequences were sequenced per donor among about 400 genotyped donors of the cohort, with 15% to 20% of those sequences being non-productive. The research as a whole found: Three of the identified cytomegalovirus-associated TCR beta chains were confirmed in vitro to be specific for cytomegalovirus antigens. In a later analysis, the rate of TCR association differed among HLA loci, with DRB1 alleles having the most associated TCRs and HLA-C alleles having the fewest. CMV serostatus was the only immune exposure information available for the cohort. A further reported finding was that TCR beta sequences accurately predicted the HLA-A and HLA-B alleles for most subjects in the first cohort. Compared with the roughly 670-donor mean, donors in an Asian-associated ancestry cluster had fewer N-insertions in productive TCRs, according to a later genetic analysis. In an earlier analysis of some 500 of the donors, most TCR beta V segments were observed in productive rearrangements about 87% or about 30% of the time, broadly matching IMGT annotations. This cohort had only TCR beta chains sequenced, and the lack of alpha or paired-chain data limited which features could be detected. Because counts were too low, about 18 rarely observed V segments, including chromosome 9 orphons, were excluded from the earlier analysis of 587 of the donors. In a later analysis, HLA-associated TCR beta chains showed more clonal expansion and lower generation probabilities than non-associated chains that were equally common. Most TCR sequences were seen in very few donors, while some public TCRs were found in many individuals. When HLA alleles, especially DR and DQ, strongly co-occurred, attributing TCR associations to individual alleles was difficult. Presence/absence analyses assumed roughly uniform sequencing depth across donors, an assumption that may not hold. Linkage disequilibrium might explain the correlated functional status among segregating V segments, but an unknown experimental factor could not be excluded. Most CMV-associated TCR beta chains appeared to be HLA-restricted in a later analysis, and the HLA associations seemed to be driven largely by CMV exposure. In the study, 150 to 200 TCR beta chains were listed as associated with cytomegalovirus. According to the authors, the approach could potentially be generalized to other disease states and immunological phenotypes. A group of highly shared sequence variants was considered likely to be a technical artifact of the sequencing pipeline. Specific HLA alleles were associated with roughly 16,000 TCR beta sequences at a false discovery rate of 0.05 in a later analysis. The classifier was reported to diagnose cytomegalovirus status with high specificity and sensitivity in both the original and validation cohorts. A later analysis reported that several top co-occurrence clusters appeared linked to parvovirus B19, influenza, CMV and Epstein-Barr virus. Because some donors lacked HLA typing at each locus, the association tests relied only on the typed subset. A later genetic analysis associated a missense DCLRE1C variant with V-gene and J-gene trimming of TCR beta chains, and an independent cohort replicated the association. Because the 87-base-pair reads could not distinguish some IMGT-functional V segments, including TRBV6-2 and TRBV6-3, those segments were excluded.

The cohort was made up of 500 to 800 healthy bone marrow donors. At the time of sampling, every cohort member was nominally healthy, though immune exposures that went unrecorded were likely present. The donor was CMV seronegative and was included in the group of a few hundred seronegative cohort members. Every donor gave a peripheral blood sample, and the peripheral blood mononuclear cells from that sample were used for TCR beta sequencing. Genomic DNA extraction from the blood cell samples was performed with the Qiagen DNeasy Blood Extraction Kit. Libraries were made using the immunoSEQ multiplex PCR assay. A mixture of 60 forward primers for TCR Vbeta segments and 13 reverse primers for TCR Jbeta segments was used in the multiplex PCR. Amplification of the CDR3 region of rearranged TCR beta genes was performed with a multiplex PCR assay on genomic DNA. The amplified TCR beta libraries were sequenced on the Illumina HiSeq System as 87-base-pair reads. The source study handled its data this way. In a later analysis, roughly 80 million unique TCR beta chains were counted across the roughly 670 repertoires, and around 10 million of these chains were shared by at least two donors. Raw reads were error-corrected and collapsed into unique sequences with a nearest-neighbor algorithm that merged closely related sequences to remove PCR and sequencing errors. V, D and J gene segments were assigned by aligning CDR3 sequences to IMGT reference sequences. For a sequence to be retained, at least a six-nucleotide match to both a V gene segment and a J gene segment was required. Rearrangements were classified as productive when the CDR3 lacked stop codons and remained in frame with V and J, and all other rearrangements were classified as non-productive. CDR3 was defined by IMGT convention, running from the second conserved V-encoded cysteine to the conserved J-encoded phenylalanine. The earlier analysis of about 570 of the donors excluded any sequence lacking an unambiguous match to a single V gene segment. In an earlier analysis of 587 of the donors, V segments were called functional above 56.7% productive rearrangements and were called segregating when the between-donor standard deviation exceeded 5%. To diagnose cytomegalovirus status from the catalog of TCR beta chain sequences, a statistical classification framework was built. V and J gene assignment, in a later analysis, came from comparing TCR nucleotide sequences with IMGT/GENE-DB human TR gene sequences. A later analysis assigned CDR3 sequences and most-parsimonious VDJ recombination scenarios with the TCRdist pipeline. In a later analysis, each TCR beta chain was defined by its CDR3 amino acid sequence together with its V-gene family, and reads lacking a unique V-gene family were excluded. As a way to deal with suspected cross-contamination and a sequencing artifact, a later analysis dropped hundreds of nucleotide sequences that were highly shared and had low generation probability. In a later analysis, a clonal expansion index was calculated for each public chain from normalized within-repertoire ranks of inferred template counts. In a later analysis, generation probabilities were computed using a VDJ recombination model fitted to out-of-frame rearrangements, and the results were checked against IGoR. Hypergeometric tests were used in a later analysis to score TCR-TCR, TCR-HLA and TCR-CMV co-occurrence, with a repertoire-size bias correction applied to the TCR pairs. A later analysis estimated false discovery rates by permuting HLA or CMV assignments 20 times. In a later analysis, co-occurring TCRs were grouped with DBSCAN, and TCRdist sequence similarity was added when clustering was performed within HLA-allele-positive subsets. For co-occurrence clustering, repertoires with fewer than 30,000 or more than 120,000 public chains were excluded, along with 4 to 6 repertoires with anomalous nucleotide sharing. The table was pulled from immuneACCESS by TCRdb, which kept in-frame rearrangements only. Such tables lose some clones; where checked, under half of the loss comes from unresolved V genes, and the rest has no known cause. V, J and clone size reflect that table, while D and trimming were determined from the DNA. The sample's clone listing holds tens of thousands of clones. Together, the top ten hold 0.95% to 1.3% of the sample.

The CDR3 has 16 amino acids, counting the end cysteine and phenylalanine. Only the CDR3 region is kept as DNA, spanning 48 bases read in frame from base 1. Reading the germline V gene gives CDR1 SNHLY and CDR2 FYNNEI. V was cut back by 0 bases and J by 0 bases, leaving a gap of 9 bases between them. Comment on this clone: Its specific antigen is unknown.

What was sequenced was PBMCs. The TCR comes from a woman aged 25-40 years in good health and CMV-seronegative. The receptor chain draws on TRBV2 and TRBJ2-4, with a tentative D gene TRBD1 over 6 matching bases. The DNA is as follows: TGTGCCAGCAGTGAAGCGGGGGCCCTAGCCAAAAACATTCAGTACTTC. Its amino acids are CASSEAGALAKNIQYF.